The 27 T cell receptor beta chains below were found in one sample sequenced in a study of blood T cell repertoires in COVID-19. The method was immunoSEQ multiplex PCR; TCRdb's version includes in-frame clones alone and lacks a portion of them. The sample consists of over 40,000 clones, around 85% of them appearing once. The sample was peripheral blood. These receptors were collected from a woman aged 60-75 years with acute or convalescent COVID-19.

Here the CDR3 reads CASSEFLLVPLHF. As DNA, the CDR3 is TGTGCCAGCAGTGAGTTTCTCTTAGTACCCCTCCACTTT. V usage is TRBV6-1 and J usage is TRBJ1-6; no firm D call. CDR3 length equals 13 residues. The V gene's germline CDR1 is MNHNS and CDR2 SASEGT. V dropped 3 bases and J dropped 12 bases, with 12 bases sitting between them.

There are a few counts of this clone. V and J are TRBV6-1 and TRBJ1-1; TRBD1 matches at 9 bases. V trimming: 2 bases; J trimming: 12 bases; junction bases outside the gene matches: 7. Germline V gives CDR1 MNHNS, CDR2 SASEGT. This CDR3 region has 13 residues. CDR3 region: CASSELGDRVPFF. The DNA of the CDR3 is TGTGCCAGCAGTGAATTAGGGGACAGGGTCCCTTTCTTT.

This chain links TRBV30 with TRBJ1-5; D not resolved. This CDR3 contains 13 residues. V was cut by 1 base and J by 4 bases, with 8 bases left in between. CDR1 and CDR2 from the germline V gene are GTSNPN and SVGIG (reference sequence). The CDR3 loop reads CAWSADLNQPQHF. In nucleotides, the CDR3 is TGTGCCTGGAGTGCCGACTTAAATCAGCCCCAGCATTTT.

This sequence joins TRBV12-3 or TRBV12-4 and TRBJ1-1, with D possibly being TRBD1 (5 bases). V lost 6 bases and J 0 bases, leaving 8 bases between the germline ends. This CDR3 contains 13 residues. The CDR3 reads CASSRQLNTEAFF. For the CDR3, the DNA is TGTGCCAGCAGCAGACAGCTGAACACTGAAGCTTTCTTT.

The chain carries TRBV15 and TRBJ2-1; D may be TRBD2 (5 bases). Germline V gene sequence: CDR1 LNHNV, CDR2 YYDKDF (reference sequence). This CDR3 spans 13 amino acids. The V and J ends lost 5 bases and 6 bases respectively, with 11 bases between them. CDR3 region: CATSRAGGNEQFF. As DNA, the CDR3 is TGTGCCACCAGCCGAGCCGGAGGCAATGAGCAGTTCTTC.

The chain uses TRBV2 and TRBJ1-1; D may be TRBD1 (5 bases). Germline V lookup: CDR1 SNHLY, CDR2 FYNNEI. V was clipped by 6 bases and J by 7 bases, with 15 bases between them. There are 13 residues in the CDR3. CDR3 amino acids: CASRSFREGEAFF. CDR3 DNA: TGTGCCAGCAGATCTTTCAGGGAGGGTGAAGCTTTCTTT.

The chain links TRBV5-5 to TRBJ2-3, with a weak D call TRBD2 (7 bases). The V gene lost 0 bases and the J gene lost 2 bases, with 13 bases spanning the gap. The CDR3 has 16 residues. Germline loops: CDR1 SGHKS, CDR2 YYEKEE (reference sequence). CDR3 nucleotides: TGTGCCAGCAGCTTGGAGTGGGGGGGCCCCACAGATACGCAGTATTTT. It translates to CASSLEWGGPTDTQYF.

The genes are TRBV19 and TRBJ1-5; TRBD1 is a possible D gene (5 bases). Germline V gene lookup returns CDR1 LNHDA and CDR2 SQIVND (reference sequence). Trimming removed 3 bases at V and 4 bases at J, with 7 bases between. The CDR3 runs 13 residues. CDR3 sequence reads: CASSIKGNQPQHF. CDR3 DNA sequence: TGTGCCAGTAGTATTAAGGGGAATCAGCCCCAGCATTTT. Complete variable domain (other parts from reference TRBV19 and TRBJ1-5): DGGITQSPKYLFRKEGQNVTLSCEQNLNHDAMYWYRQDPGQGLRLIYYSQIVNDFQKGDIAEGYSVSREKKESFPLTVTSAQKNPTAFYLCASSIKGNQPQHFGDGTRLSIL.

The genes are TRBV21-1 and TRBJ2-3; TRBD2 reflects the table's D call only, with no check against the DNA. TRBV21-1 is an annotated pseudogene. The CDR3 covers 16 residues. CDR3 sequence reads: CASSIFAGGDSDTQYF. CDR3 bases: TGTGCCAGCAGCATTTTTGCGGGAGGTGATTCAGATACGCAGTATTTT.

This chain uses TRBV5-5 with TRBJ2-7; D is perhaps TRBD2 (6 bases). Germline CDR1 and CDR2: SGHKS and YYEKEE (reference sequence). V was trimmed by 2 bases and J by 3 bases, leaving 9 bases between them. This CDR3 has 13 residues. DNA for the CDR3: TGTGCCAGCAGCTTTGTTAGCGGCTACGAGCAGTACTTC. It yields the protein CASSFVSGYEQYF.

This clone has only a few counts. CDR3 loop: CASKGLGTGGEGTFF. In DNA form, the CDR3 reads TGTGCCAGCAAGGGACTCGGGACAGGGGGCGAAGGGACTTTCTTT. The chain combines TRBV6-5 with TRBJ1-1; 12 nucleotides match TRBD1. There are 15 residues in the CDR3. The germline V gene has CDR1 MNHEY and CDR2 SVGAGI. V was pared by 7 bases and J by 12 bases, with 15 bases of the junction left unmatched.

V is TRBV4-1 and J is TRBJ2-7; D remains unclear. V was trimmed by 2 bases and J by 0 bases, leaving 14 bases between them. The germline V gene has CDR1 MGHRA and CDR2 YSYEKL. This CDR3 has 16 amino acids. The CDR3 reads CASSQQPGRSSYEQYF. CDR3 bases: TGCGCCAGCAGCCAACAGCCTGGCCGGAGCTCCTACGAGCAGTACTTC.

This chain joins TRBV9 and TRBJ2-2, with D hard to call. Between the trimmed V and J ends, which lost 0 bases and 7 bases, there was a span of 7 bases. Per germline, CDR1 SGDLS and CDR2 YYNGEE. CDR3 length equals 13 residues. CDR3 region: CASSVVAIGELFF. The CDR3 DNA reads as TGTGCCAGCAGCGTAGTTGCGATCGGGGAGCTGTTTTTT.

This clone showed up just a few times. V is TRBV19 and J is TRBJ1-4, with 8 bases aligning to TRBD1. Trimming cost V 5 bases and J 7 bases; bases outside gene matches: 9. Per the germline V gene, CDR1 is LNHDA and CDR2 is SQIVND (reference sequence). This CDR3 has 15 amino acids. The CDR3 region has the DNA TGTGCCAGTAGTCCGACAGGGGCTTTTGGTGAAAAACTGTTTTTT. Translated: CASSPTGAFGEKLFF.

This chain joins TRBV5-1 and TRBJ1-6; D call uncertain. This CDR3 is built from 16 residues. Trimming pared 4 bases from V and 15 bases from J, leaving 26 bases between. Germline CDR1 reads SGHRS; CDR2 reads YFSETQ. The CDR3 here is CASSAPKPTFLRHLHF. The CDR3 DNA is TGCGCCAGCAGCGCCCCGAAACCGACATTCTTACGGCACCTCCACTTT. Full variable domain (remainder filled in from reference TRBV5-1 and TRBJ1-6): KAGVTQTPRYLIKTRGQQVTLSCSPISGHRSVSWYQQTPGQGLQFLFEYFSETQRNKGNFPGRFSGRQFSNSRSEMNVSTLELGDSALYLCASSAPKPTFLRHLHFGNGTRLTVT.

The chain recombines TRBV11-3 with TRBJ2-2; 7 bases are shared with TRBD1. The CDR3 extends over 18 amino acids. V gave up 4 bases and J gave up 3 bases; unmatched junction bases: 14. The germline V gene has CDR1 SGHNT and CDR2 YENEEA. The CDR3 DNA sequence: TGTGCCAGCAGCTCTCCGCCCGGGGACAGATGGGACACCGGGGAGCTGTTTTTT. Encoded protein: CASSSPPGDRWDTGELFF.

The V and J genes are TRBV5-4 and TRBJ2-1; 16 bases map to TRBD2. Germline CDR1 SGHNT, CDR2 YYREEE (reference sequence). CDR3 length: 18 amino acids. The junction had 7 bases not matched to a gene; V was cut back by 5 bases and J by 2 bases. CDR3 in amino acids: CASSSGLAGGNPYNEQFF. DNA of the CDR3: TGTGCCAGCAGTTCGGGACTAGCGGGGGGGAACCCCTACAATGAGCAGTTCTTC.

V and J are TRBV25-1 and TRBJ1-1, with 11 bases aligning to TRBD1. Germline V gives CDR1 MGHDK, CDR2 SYGVNS. V lost 9 bases, J lost 7 bases, and 13 bases stayed unmatched. The CDR3 consists of 15 residues. The CDR3 DNA reads as TGTGCCAGGAGGGAGGGACAGGGGGAAGAGGGTGAAGCTTTCTTT. This encodes CARREGQGEEGEAFF.

This chain connects TRBV5-5 to TRBJ2-7; 8 bases agree with TRBD1. The trim removed 2 bases at V and 3 bases at J, leaving 7 bases unmatched. This CDR3 spans 15 amino acids. Per germline, CDR1 SGHKS and CDR2 YYEKEE (reference sequence). The CDR3 DNA is TGTGCCAGCAGCTTATATTCGGGACAGGTCTACGAGCAGTACTTC. It translates to CASSLYSGQVYEQYF. Variable domain in full (rest from reference TRBV5-5 and TRBJ2-7): DAGVTQSPTHLIKTRGQQVTLRCSPISGHKSVSWYQQVLGQGPQFIFQYYEKEERGRGNFPDRFSARQFPNYSSELNVNALLLGDSALYLCASSLYSGQVYEQYFGPGTRLTVT.

The chain combines TRBV2 with TRBJ2-3, with TRBD2 matching 8 bases. The CDR3 spans 15 residues. V trimming: 3 bases; J trimming: 0 bases; junction bases outside the gene matches: 2. CDR1 and CDR2 (germline): SNHLY, FYNNEI. The CDR3: CASSETSASTDTQYF. The DNA for the CDR3 is TGTGCCAGCAGTGAGACTAGCGCAAGCACAGATACGCAGTATTTT.

The chain has TRBV9 and TRBJ2-2; 11 positions match TRBD2. The CDR3 is made up of 18 amino acids. Germline V gene sequence: CDR1 SGDLS, CDR2 YYNGEE. Trimming at V came to 0 bases and at J to 6 bases, leaving 10 bases not matched to a gene. CDR3 in amino acids: CASSVVGSVAGGPGELFF. CDR3 in DNA: TGTGCCAGCAGCGTAGTAGGGTCTGTAGCGGGAGGGCCCGGGGAGCTGTTTTTT.

This clone came up a few times. This sequence joins TRBV28 and TRBJ1-5, with a tentative D call TRBD1 (5 bases). Germline values: CDR1 MDHEN, CDR2 SYDVKM. Trimming stripped 6 bases from V and 2 bases from J, with 8 bases between. The CDR3 runs 13 residues. The CDR3 DNA reads as TGTGCCAGCAGGGGGCATGGCAATCAGCCCCAGCATTTT. It translates to CASRGHGNQPQHF.

This sequence joins TRBV5-5 and TRBJ2-7; TRBD1 might be the D (6 bases). This CDR3 has 14 amino acids. Trimming removed 1 base from V and 2 bases from J, with 10 bases in between. CDR1 and CDR2 from the germline V gene are SGHKS and YYEKEE (reference sequence). The CDR3 coding sequence is TGTGCCAGCAGCTTGTACAGGGACGCCTACGAGCAGTACTTC. It codes for CASSLYRDAYEQYF. The full variable domain, in which reference TRBV5-5 and TRBJ2-7 provide the parts outside the CDR3, is DAGVTQSPTHLIKTRGQQVTLRCSPISGHKSVSWYQQVLGQGPQFIFQYYEKEERGRGNFPDRFSARQFPNYSSELNVNALLLGDSALYLCASSLYRDAYEQYFGPGTRLTVT.

This rearrangement joins TRBV18 to TRBJ2-5; TRBD2 matches at 12 bases. In germline, CDR1 is KGHSH, CDR2 LQKENI. Trimming took 2 bases from V and 2 from J; bases not matched to a gene: 3. This CDR3 contains 16 residues. The chain's CDR3 is CASSPGLAGLQETQYF. The CDR3 nucleotides read TGTGCCAGCTCACCAGGACTAGCGGGGTTACAAGAGACCCAGTACTTC.

J is TRBJ1-2 and V is TRBV6-1; 8 bases fit TRBD1. Per the germline V gene, CDR1 is MNHNS and CDR2 is SASEGT. CDR3 size: 14 residues. After removal of 3 bases from V and 0 bases from J, the junction contained 0 bases not matched to a gene. CDR3 in DNA: TGTGCCAGCAGTGAGGGACAGGCTAACTATGGCTACACCTTC. It is translated as CASSEGQANYGYTF.

This clone was seen once. This rearrangement joins TRBV6-5 to TRBJ1-1, with D possibly TRBD1 on 5 matching bases. V was clipped by 8 bases and J by 2 bases, with 15 bases between them. The CDR3 is made up of 14 amino acids. CDR1 MNHEY and CDR2 SVGAGI come from the germline V gene. As DNA, the CDR3 is TGTGCCAGCCGAGGGCAGGGACTAAACACTGAAGCTTTCTTT. Translating gives CASRGQGLNTEAFF.

Comment on this clone: Because the CDR3's place on the DNA is in doubt, the DNA is left out and the CDR3 is given as listed by TCRdb. The V and J genes are TRBV21-1 and TRBJ2-5; the DNA was not used to check the table's D call, TRBD2. TRBV21-1 is deemed a pseudogene. From its first to its last residue, the CDR3 has 22 amino acids. CDR3 sequence reads: CASSKALFASGTSGGRKETQYF.